This TCR beta chain emerged from a study of cytomegalovirus exposure and HLA in healthy donors. PCR used 60 Vbeta primers and 13 Jbeta primers. The method was immunoSEQ multiplex PCR; TCRdb's version includes in-frame clones alone and lacks a portion of them. The profile shows 190,000 or so clones, roughly 80% of them singletons. Germline CDR1 SGHRS, CDR2 YFSETQ. CDR3 length: 16 amino acids. Losses at the gene ends were 2 bases for V and 0 bases for J; bases not matched to a gene: 4. About this clone: Its specificity is not known.

Whole-study results and caveats: A likely sequencing artifact accounted for one observed cluster of highly shared sequence variants.

The material sequenced was PBMCs. This chain connects TRBV5-1 to TRBJ2-3, with TRBD2 matching 9 bases. The TCR sequence derives from a man aged 45-65 years in good health and CMV-seronegative. The CDR3 sequence: CASSFLAGTSTDTQYF. The CDR3 nucleotides are TGCGCCAGCAGCTTCCTAGCGGGGACTAGCACAGATACGCAGTATTTT.